Each of the 16 T cell receptor beta chains below was sequenced from the same sample in a study of cytomegalovirus exposure and HLA in healthy donors. The PCR used 60 Vbeta and 13 Jbeta primers. Method: immunoSEQ multiplex PCR; TCRdb's copy keeps in-frame clones and lacks some. Of 150,000 to 200,000 clones in the sample, around 80% were seen once. Material: PBMCs. Every receptor here comes from a woman aged 50 to 60 in good health and CMV-seropositive.

The CDR3 is CASSPGTPGPYEQYF. CDR3 bases: TGTGCCAGCAGCCCCGGGACTCCTGGCCCCTACGAGCAGTACTTC. The chain has TRBV9 and TRBJ2-7; TRBD2 might be the D (6 bases). CDR3 length equals 15 residues. The germline CDR1 and CDR2 sequences are SGDLS and YYNGEE. Trimming stripped 4 bases from V and 2 bases from J, with 16 bases between.

The chain combines TRBV7-9 with TRBJ2-1; D is uncertain. The CDR3 sequence is 14 residues long. CDR1 is SEHNR and CDR2 is FQNEAQ in the germline V gene (reference sequence). The V gene lost 0 bases and the J gene lost 3 bases, with 6 bases spanning the gap. CDR3 DNA sequence: TGTGCCAGCAGCTTAGCGTCCCACTACAATGAGCAGTTCTTC. Translation gives CASSLASHYNEQFF.

The V gene is TRBV15, the J gene TRBJ2-7; 7 nucleotides align to TRBD1. The CDR3 sequence is 16 residues long. V dropped 0 bases and J dropped 3; count of bases not matched to a gene: 8. Germline V lookup: CDR1 LNHNV, CDR2 YYDKDF (reference sequence). The CDR3 DNA reads TGTGCCACCAGCAGAGATCTGGCAGGGGGTCTCTACGAGCAGTACTTC. It is translated as CATSRDLAGGLYEQYF. The variable domain in full, with the rest retrieved from reference TRBV15 and TRBJ2-7, is DAMVIQNPRYQVTQFGKPVTLSCSQTLNHNVMYWYQQKSSQAPKLLFHYYDKDFNNEADTPDNFQSRRPNTSFCFLDIRSPGLGDTAMYLCATSRDLAGGLYEQYFGPGTRLTVT.

The rearrangement joins TRBV7-2 to TRBJ2-3; D is perhaps TRBD1 (6 bases). CDR1 is SGHTA, CDR2 FQGNSA, per germline. The CDR3 contains 14 residues. The V end lost 5 bases, the J end lost 6 bases, and 15 bases lay between the germline ends. CDR3 nucleotides: TGTGCCAGCAGCCCCGGGCAAGACAGGGATACGCAGTATTTT. Translating gives CASSPGQDRDTQYF.

The CDR3 loop is CASSLSPVYGYTF. In nucleotides, the CDR3 is TGTGCCAGCAGTTTATCCCCCGTTTATGGCTACACCTTC. The rearrangement links TRBV27 to TRBJ1-2; D uncertain. The V end was cut by 0 bases, the J end by 5 bases, with 7 bases between. The CDR3 consists of 13 residues. In germline, CDR1 is MNHEY, CDR2 SMNVEV (reference sequence).

The chain carries TRBV9 and TRBJ1-1; 8 bases fit TRBD1. Germline values: CDR1 SGDLS, CDR2 YYNGEE. The CDR3 is 15 amino acids. V was clipped by 3 bases and J by 6 bases; unmatched bases: 10. The chain's CDR3 is CASSAITIQGAEAFF. The CDR3 DNA reads as TGTGCCAGCAGCGCAATCACGATACAGGGGGCTGAAGCTTTCTTT.

V gene TRBV11-3 combines with J gene TRBJ2-7; possible D gene TRBD2, 5 bases. The CDR3 runs 19 residues. CDR1 is SGHNT, CDR2 YENEEA, per germline. V lost 1 base and J lost 0, with 22 bases in between. The DNA for the CDR3 is TGTGCCAGCAGCTTAGGTCCCCATTTTCTGCGGGCGAGCTCCTACGAGCAGTACTTC. Residues: CASSLGPHFLRASSYEQYF.

About this clone: The junction does not match germline at one end; this may be a read error. This chain connects TRBV7-6 to TRBJ2-2, with D perhaps matching TRBD2 (7 bases). There are 14 residues in the CDR3. The V gene's germline CDR1 is SGHVS and CDR2 FNYEAQ. The CDR3 DNA is TGTGCCAGCAGCAACACCCGGGGGGCCGGGAAGCTGTTTTTT. Encoded protein: CASSNTRGAGKLFF.

CDR3 sequence: CAIRSGQGEETQYF. The CDR3 nucleotides are TGTGCCATCAGGTCGGGACAGGGAGAGGAGACCCAGTACTTC. The chain uses TRBV10-3 and TRBJ2-5; TRBD1 aligns across 9 bases. This CDR3 comprises 14 residues. The V gene end was trimmed by 6 bases and the J gene end by 5 bases; junction bases not matched to a gene: 7. Germline-derived CDR1 and CDR2 are ENHRY and SYGVKD.

This clone appeared a single time. The chain links TRBV7-2 to TRBJ2-3; weak D call: TRBD2 (6 bases). Germline CDR1 SGHTA, CDR2 FQGNSA. The length of the CDR3 is 15 residues. Trimming pared 4 bases from V and 4 bases from J, leaving 15 bases between. The CDR3 DNA follows: TGTGCCAGCAGCTCGGAGGGCGGGATCCCAGATACGCAGTATTTT. It translates to CASSSEGGIPDTQYF.

The chain combines TRBV4-3 with TRBJ2-5; 8 nucleotides align to TRBD2. V lost 8 bases to trimming and J lost 4 bases; unmatched junction nucleotides: 9. CDR1 and CDR2 (germline): LGHNA, YSLEER. This CDR3 spans 14 amino acids. CDR3 sequence reads: CASATGLAGETQYF. As DNA, the CDR3 is TGCGCCAGCGCAACGGGCCTAGCGGGAGAGACCCAGTACTTC.

This chain joins TRBV7-6 and TRBJ1-3, with D possibly matching TRBD1 (6 bases). V dropped 1 base and J dropped 0 bases, with 10 bases sitting between them. Per the germline V gene, CDR1 is SGHVS and CDR2 is FNYEAQ. The CDR3 length is 16 residues. DNA of the CDR3: TGTGCCAGCAGCTTAGGCGGGGGCAACTCTGGAAACACCATATATTTT. Translating gives CASSLGGGNSGNTIYF.

This clone came up once. This rearrangement joins TRBV4-1 to TRBJ1-1; possibly TRBD1 for D (6 bases). V lost 3 bases and J 6 bases, leaving 11 bases between the germline ends. The CDR3 spans 13 residues. Germline lookup yields CDR1 MGHRA and CDR2 YSYEKL. CDR3 DNA: TGCGCCAGCAGCCACCCCAGGGGCTCTGAAGCTTTCTTT. Translation: CASSHPRGSEAFF.

This chain joins TRBV7-9 and TRBJ2-2; 9 positions agree with TRBD2. The length of the CDR3 is 16 residues. Losses at the gene ends were 2 bases for V and 1 base for J; bases not matched to a gene: 2. The germline CDR1 and CDR2 sequences are SEHNR and FQNEAQ (reference sequence). CDR3 residues: CASSLIAGENTGELFF. CDR3 nucleotides: TGTGCCAGCAGCTTAATAGCGGGGGAGAACACCGGGGAGCTGTTTTTT.

The chain links TRBV5-4 to TRBJ2-5; maybe TRBD2 (5 bases). The V gene's germline CDR1 is SGHNT and CDR2 YYREEE (reference sequence). V was pared by 2 bases and J by 6 bases, with 17 bases between. The CDR3 contains 15 residues. The CDR3 DNA reads TGTGCCAGCAGCTTTGACCGGAACTCGGGAAAGACCCAGTACTTC. Amino acid sequence: CASSFDRNSGKTQYF.

V usage is TRBV7-3 and J usage is TRBJ2-3, with TRBD2 matching over 8 bases. J gave up 1 base and V 1 base, and 7 bases lay outside the gene matches. CDR1 is SGHTA, CDR2 FQGTGA, per germline. CDR3 length: 17 amino acids. The CDR3 reads CASSLIRGGHGTDTQYF. Here the CDR3 DNA reads TGTGCCAGCAGCTTAATACGGGGGGGCCATGGCACAGATACGCAGTATTTT. Combining the CDR3 with reference TRBV7-3 and TRBJ2-3 gives the whole variable domain GAGVSQTPSNKVTEKGKYVELRCDPISGHTALYWYRQSLGQGPEFLIYFQGTGAADDSGLPNDRFFAVRPEGSVSTLKIQRTERGDSAVYLCASSLIRGGHGTDTQYFGPGTRLTVL.